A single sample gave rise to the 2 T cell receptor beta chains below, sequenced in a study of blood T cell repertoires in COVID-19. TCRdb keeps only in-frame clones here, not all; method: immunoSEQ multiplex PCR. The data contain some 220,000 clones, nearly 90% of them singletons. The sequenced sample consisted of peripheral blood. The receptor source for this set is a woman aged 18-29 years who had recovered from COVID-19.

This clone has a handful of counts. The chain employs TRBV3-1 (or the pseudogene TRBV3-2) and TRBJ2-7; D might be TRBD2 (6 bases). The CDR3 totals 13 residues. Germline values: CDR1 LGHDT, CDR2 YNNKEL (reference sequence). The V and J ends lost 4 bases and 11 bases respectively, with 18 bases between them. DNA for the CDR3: TGTGCCAGCAGCCGACTTGGGGACTCCTTAGAGTACTTC. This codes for CASSRLGDSLEYF.

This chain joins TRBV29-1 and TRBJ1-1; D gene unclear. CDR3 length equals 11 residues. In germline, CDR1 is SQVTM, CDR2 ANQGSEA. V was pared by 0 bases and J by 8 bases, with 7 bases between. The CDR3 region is CSVEDFGEAFF. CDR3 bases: TGCAGCGTTGAAGATTTCGGGGAAGCTTTCTTT.